The sequence of this TCR beta chain was determined in a study of control samples from healthy donors and cancer patients. The CDR3 loop spans 13 amino acids. The germline V gene has CDR1 ENHRY and CDR2 SYGVKD. The ends were cut back, 0 bases at V and 7 bases at J, with 9 bases in the middle. Sequencing was performed with immunoSEQ multiplex PCR; in TCRdb, only in-frame clones are kept and a portion is missing. The sample has about 170,000 clones; roughly 95% are singletons. This chain links TRBV10-3 with TRBJ1-2; the D is unclear. Sequencing input: blood. This receptor was taken from an older woman in good health. CDR3 sequence reads: CAISESQGRGYTF. DNA for the CDR3: TGTGCCATCAGTGAGTCGCAAGGGCGTGGCTACACCTTC.